The next 12 T cell receptor beta chains were all read from a single sample in a study of blood T cells in healthy people across ages. With a J-beta primer mix and a sample-barcoded 5' primer, a second PCR ran about 7 to 12 cycles. TCRdb analysed the 5' RACE reads with MiXCR anew, one entry per CDR3 protein. Among 450,000 to 700,000 distinct CDR3 sequences listed, about 25% were seen once. The sample taken for sequencing was blood. The receptor set was obtained from a woman in her 70s in good health.

This clonotype was recorded many times. The rearrangement uses TRBV7-9 and TRBJ2-6; D ambiguous. Germline CDR1 is SEHNR and CDR2 is FQNEAQ (reference sequence). V lost 5 bases, J lost 0 bases, and 11 bases lay in between. This CDR3 has 16 residues. Here the CDR3 DNA reads TGTGCCAGCAGCCGGGCACATGACTCTGGGGCCAACGTCCTGACTTTC. Its protein is CASSRAHDSGANVLTF.

This clonotype was detected a few times. V gene TRBV10-3 combines with J gene TRBJ1-4; perhaps TRBD1 as D (5 bases). The CDR3 covers 15 residues. Trimming removed 0 bases at V and 3 bases at J, with 8 bases between. Germline V gives CDR1 ENHRY, CDR2 SYGVKD. The CDR3 sequence is CAISESRQSNEKLFF. The CDR3, as DNA: TGTGCCATCAGTGAGTCAAGACAGTCTAATGAAAAACTGTTTTTT.

Written as DNA, the CDR3 is TGCAGTGCTAGAGATGCTAACAGGGCCCAGCCTGGAGCCAAAAACATTCAGTACTTC. Protein: CSARDANRAQPGAKNIQYF. V and J are TRBV20-1 and TRBJ2-4; possibly TRBD1 for D (6 bases). The ends were cut back, 0 bases at V and 0 bases at J, with 21 bases in the middle. Germline V CDR1 and CDR2: DFQATT, SNEGSKA (reference sequence). This CDR3 contains 19 residues.

DNA for the CDR3: TGTGCCGTGCTACGGGACAGCTCCTACGAGCAGTACTTC. Translated: CAVLRDSSYEQYF. This chain uses TRBV6-5 with TRBJ2-7, with TRBD1 matching over 7 bases. The V segment lost 11 bases and the J segment 0 bases; nucleotides outside the gene matches: 7. Germline-derived CDR1 and CDR2 are MNHEY and SVGAGI. The length of the CDR3 is 13 residues.

This chain uses TRBV5-1 with TRBJ1-4; no clear D gene. Per the germline V gene, CDR1 is SGHRS and CDR2 is YFSETQ. Trimming removed 2 bases from V and 8 bases from J, with 13 bases in between. The CDR3 extends over 14 amino acids. The CDR3 spells CASSLDLGNEKLFF. The CDR3 DNA follows: TGCGCCAGCAGCTTAGATCTGGGGAACGAAAAACTGTTTTTT. The full variable domain, rest sourced from reference TRBV5-1 and TRBJ1-4, is KAGVTQTPRYLIKTRGQQVTLSCSPISGHRSVSWYQQTPGQGLQFLFEYFSETQRNKGNFPGRFSGRQFSNSRSEMNVSTLELGDSALYLCASSLDLGNEKLFFGSGTQLSVL.

In this sample, this clonotype turned up a few times. J is TRBJ1-1 and V is TRBV7-2, with 8 nucleotides matching TRBD1. The CDR3 is 14 amino acids. The trim removed 6 bases at V and 7 bases at J, leaving 10 bases unmatched. CDR1 and CDR2 from the germline V gene are SGHTA and FQGNSA. The CDR3 is CASRGQVEFGEAFF. CDR3 nucleotides: TGTGCCAGCAGGGGACAGGTAGAGTTCGGTGAAGCTTTCTTT.

This clonotype showed up just a few times. The chain employs TRBV7-2 and TRBJ2-3, with D perhaps TRBD2 (5 bases). In germline, CDR1 is SGHTA, CDR2 FQGNSA. V gave up 4 bases and J gave up 1 base, with 12 bases separating them. This CDR3 region has 15 residues. The DNA for the CDR3 is TGTGCCAGCAGCTCCCAGCGGAGTCGCACAGATACGCAGTATTTT. Translation gives CASSSQRSRTDTQYF.

In this sample, this clonotype turned up a few times. The J gene is TRBJ2-1, the V gene TRBV29-1, with TRBD1 matching 10 bases. Germline V CDR1 and CDR2: SQVTM, ANQGSEA. This CDR3 comprises 15 residues. The trim removed 6 bases at V and 4 bases at J, leaving 9 bases unmatched. For the CDR3, the DNA is TGCAGCGTCGACAGGGGGCGTCCCCCTTACAATGAGCAGTTCTTC. Its translation: CSVDRGRPPYNEQFF.

The chain links TRBV18 to TRBJ2-5; unclear D gene. The assigned J gene may be wrong: the sequence end matches TRBJ2-1 better. In germline, CDR1 is KGHSH, CDR2 LQKENI. There are 13 residues in the CDR3. The CDR3 region is CASSPNIENEQFF. Here the CDR3 DNA reads TGTGCCAGCTCACCAAACATCGAGAATGAGCAGTTCTTC.

This clonotype was seen only a few times. The chain recombines TRBV10-3 with TRBJ1-6; TRBD1 might be the D (5 bases). The CDR3 is 14 amino acids. CDR1 ENHRY and CDR2 SYGVKD come from the germline V gene. The V gene lost 5 bases and the J gene lost 8 bases, with 13 bases spanning the gap. The CDR3 loop is CAISQGRRDSPLHF. The CDR3 coding sequence is TGTGCCATCAGTCAGGGAAGGAGAGATTCACCCCTCCACTTT.

V gene TRBV7-9 combines with J gene TRBJ2-3; 10 bases agree with TRBD1. The CDR3 contains 16 residues. V lost 3 bases, J lost 2 bases, and 5 bases stayed unmatched. Per germline, CDR1 SEHNR and CDR2 FQNEAQ (reference sequence). Written as DNA, the CDR3 is TGTGCCAGCAGCTTTTGGACAGGGGGTATCACAGATACGCAGTATTTT. The encoded protein is CASSFWTGGITDTQYF.

This clonotype was observed a handful of times. The chain carries TRBV7-2 and TRBJ2-5; no clear D gene. The CDR3 runs 14 residues. Per the germline V gene, CDR1 is SGHTA and CDR2 is FQGNSA. The V and J ends lost 3 bases and 4 bases respectively, with 12 bases between them. Written as DNA, the CDR3 is TGTGCCAGCAGCTTCTTCGGGTTCGGAGAGACCCAGTACTTC. Its translation: CASSFFGFGETQYF.